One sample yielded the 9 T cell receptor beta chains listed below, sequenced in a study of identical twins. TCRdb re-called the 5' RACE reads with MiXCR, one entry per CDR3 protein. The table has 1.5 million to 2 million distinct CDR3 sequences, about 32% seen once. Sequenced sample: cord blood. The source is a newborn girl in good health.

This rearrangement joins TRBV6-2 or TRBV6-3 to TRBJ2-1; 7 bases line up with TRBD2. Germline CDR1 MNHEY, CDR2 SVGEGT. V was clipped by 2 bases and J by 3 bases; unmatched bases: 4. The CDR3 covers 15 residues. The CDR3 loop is CASSYRWGGYNEQFF. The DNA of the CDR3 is TGTGCCAGCAGTTACAGGTGGGGGGGCTACAATGAGCAGTTCTTC.

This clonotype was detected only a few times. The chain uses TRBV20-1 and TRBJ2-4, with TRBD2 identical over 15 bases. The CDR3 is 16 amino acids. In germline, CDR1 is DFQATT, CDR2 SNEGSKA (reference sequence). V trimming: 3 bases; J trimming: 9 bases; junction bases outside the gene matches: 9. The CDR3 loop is CSASAGTSGRFGIQYF. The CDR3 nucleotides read TGCAGTGCTAGCGCCGGGACTAGCGGGAGGTTTGGCATTCAGTACTTC.

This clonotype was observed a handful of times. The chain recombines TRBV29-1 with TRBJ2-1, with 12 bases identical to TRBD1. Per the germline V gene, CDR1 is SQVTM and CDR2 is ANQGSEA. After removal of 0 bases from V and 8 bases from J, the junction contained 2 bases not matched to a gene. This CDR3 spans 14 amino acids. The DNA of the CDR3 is TGCAGCGTTGAAGAAGGGACAGGGGGCTATGAGCAGTTCTTC. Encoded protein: CSVEEGTGGYEQFF.

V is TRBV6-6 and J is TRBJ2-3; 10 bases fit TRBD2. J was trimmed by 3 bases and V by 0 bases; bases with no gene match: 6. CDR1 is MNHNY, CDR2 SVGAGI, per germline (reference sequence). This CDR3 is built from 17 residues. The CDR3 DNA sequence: TGTGCCAGCAGTTACTCCAAGAGCGGGGGGGGGACAGATACGCAGTATTTT. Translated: CASSYSKSGGGTDTQYF.

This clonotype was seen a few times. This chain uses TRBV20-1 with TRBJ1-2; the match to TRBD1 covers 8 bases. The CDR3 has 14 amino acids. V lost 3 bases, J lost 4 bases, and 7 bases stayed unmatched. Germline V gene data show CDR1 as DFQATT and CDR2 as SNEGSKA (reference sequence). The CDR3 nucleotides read TGCAGTGCTAGCAAGGCAGGGGGCTTCTATGGCTACACCTTC. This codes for CSASKAGGFYGYTF.

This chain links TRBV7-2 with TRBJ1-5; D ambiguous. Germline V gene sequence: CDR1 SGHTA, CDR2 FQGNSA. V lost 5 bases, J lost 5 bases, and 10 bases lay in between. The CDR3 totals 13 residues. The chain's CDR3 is CASSKDRHQPQHF. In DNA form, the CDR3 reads TGTGCCAGCAGCAAAGACCGCCATCAGCCCCAGCATTTT.

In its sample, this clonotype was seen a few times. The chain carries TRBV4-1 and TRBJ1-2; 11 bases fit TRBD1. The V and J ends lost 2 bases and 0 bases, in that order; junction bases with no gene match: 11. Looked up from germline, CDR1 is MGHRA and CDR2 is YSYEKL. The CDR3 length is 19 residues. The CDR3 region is CASSQLTTDRGPPNYGYTF. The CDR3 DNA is TGCGCCAGCAGCCAACTTACCACGGACAGGGGGCCTCCTAACTATGGCTACACCTTC.

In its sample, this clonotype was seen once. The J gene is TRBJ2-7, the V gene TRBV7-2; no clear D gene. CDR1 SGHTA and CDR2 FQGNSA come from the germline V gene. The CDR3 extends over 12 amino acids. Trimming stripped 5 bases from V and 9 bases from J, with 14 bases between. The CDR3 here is CASSIPGRPQYF. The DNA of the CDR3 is TGTGCCAGCAGCATCCCGGGCCGACCGCAGTACTTC. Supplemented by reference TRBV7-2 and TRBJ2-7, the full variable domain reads GAGVSQSPSNKVTEKGKDVELRCDPISGHTALYWYRQSLGQGLEFLIYFQGNSAPDKSGLPSDRFSAERTGGSVSTLTIQRTQQEDSAVYLCASSIPGRPQYFGPGTRLTVT.

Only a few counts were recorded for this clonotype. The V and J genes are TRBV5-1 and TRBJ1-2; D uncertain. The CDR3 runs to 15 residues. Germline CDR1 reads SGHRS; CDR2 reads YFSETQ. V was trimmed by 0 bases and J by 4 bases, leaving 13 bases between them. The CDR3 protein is CASSLDVVGFYGYTF. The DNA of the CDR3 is TGCGCCAGCAGCTTGGATGTGGTGGGTTTCTATGGCTACACCTTC.